The 23 T cell receptor beta chains below were found in one sample sequenced in a study of Graves' ophthalmopathy and Graves' hyperthyroidism. The sequenced template was RNA, covering the TCR beta CDR3 region. First-round RT-PCR with HTBI primers preceded a second-round multiplex PCR. TCRdb independently ran MiXCR on the multiplex PCR reads; one entry per CDR3 protein. The data contain a few hundred thousand distinct CDR3 sequences, 15% to 20% of them singletons. The sequenced sample consisted of peripheral blood. The receptor source for this set is an adult woman with stable Graves' hyperthyroidism.

This clonotype was counted only a few times. The rearrangement links TRBV6-2 or TRBV6-3 to TRBJ1-1; 7 nucleotides align to TRBD1. Germline trimming cut 2 bases from V and 1 base from J; bases unmatched to any gene: 7. Germline V lookup: CDR1 MNHEY, CDR2 SVGEGT. The CDR3 loop spans 16 amino acids. The CDR3 DNA follows: TGTGCCAGCAGTTACCCCACCCACAGGGGGAACACTGAAGCTTTCTTT. It yields the protein CASSYPTHRGNTEAFF.

The rearrangement links TRBV7-9 to TRBJ2-7; 10 bases line up with TRBD1. Germline loops: CDR1 SEHNR, CDR2 FQNEAQ (reference sequence). V trimming: 0 bases; J trimming: 3 bases; junction bases outside the gene matches: 2. The CDR3 has 15 residues. Written as DNA, the CDR3 is TGTGCCAGCAGCTTAGCGGGACAGGGGAGCTACGAGCAGTACTTC. The encoded protein is CASSLAGQGSYEQYF.

This clonotype appeared many times. The genes are TRBV29-1 and TRBJ2-5; 12 positions match TRBD1. Looked up from germline, CDR1 is SQVTM and CDR2 is ANQGSEA. The J segment lost 5 bases and the V segment lost 6 bases, leaving 4 bases of the junction unmatched. The CDR3 totals 13 residues. As DNA, the CDR3 is TGCAGCGTCACCGGGACAGGGGGCGAGACCCAGTACTTC. This sequence encodes CSVTGTGGETQYF.

CDR3 nucleotide sequence: TGTGCCAGCAGCCTCACCCCCGGGACAGCCTACGAGCAGTACTTC. Translation: CASSLTPGTAYEQYF. The chain links TRBV4-2 to TRBJ2-7; 7 nucleotides agree with TRBD1. Germline-derived CDR1 and CDR2 are LGHNA and YNFKEQ. V trimming: 4 bases; J trimming: 2 bases; junction bases outside the gene matches: 8. There are 15 residues in the CDR3.

Many counts were recorded for this clonotype. This rearrangement joins TRBV6-1 to TRBJ1-5, with D unresolved. The CDR3 sequence is 17 residues long. With 6 bases removed from V and 0 bases from J, the gap between germline ends came to 18 bases. Germline assignment: CDR1 MNHNS and CDR2 SASEGT. CDR3 in amino acids: CASSPRRGGYSNQPQHF. The DNA of the CDR3 is TGTGCCAGCAGCCCTAGACGCGGTGGGTATAGCAATCAGCCCCAGCATTTT.

This clonotype was seen many times. J is TRBJ2-7 and V is TRBV15; D is possibly TRBD2 (5 bases). The CDR3 totals 15 residues. Between the trimmed V and J ends, which lost 4 bases and 0 bases, there was a span of 13 bases. In germline, CDR1 is LNHNV, CDR2 YYDKDF (reference sequence). The CDR3 DNA reads TGTGCCACCAGCATTCCCCCTCTAGCCTCCTACGAGCAGTACTTC. Its translation is CATSIPPLASYEQYF.

This clonotype has at least ten counts. The V and J genes are TRBV28 and TRBJ2-7, with D possibly being TRBD1 (6 bases). The CDR3 covers 14 residues. Germline V gives CDR1 MDHEN, CDR2 SYDVKM. V was cut by 5 bases and J by 2 bases, with 13 bases left in between. CDR3 amino acids: CASSPTQGPYEQYF. CDR3 nucleotides: TGTGCCAGCAGTCCAACACAGGGACCCTACGAGCAGTACTTC.

This clonotype appeared many times. This chain links TRBV2 with TRBJ2-2, with unresolved D. The CDR3 runs 14 residues. The V gene lost 1 base and the J gene lost 3 bases, with 6 bases spanning the gap. Germline V gene lookup returns CDR1 SNHLY and CDR2 FYNNEI. The CDR3 spells CASSEDTHTGELFF. The CDR3 DNA is TGTGCCAGCAGTGAAGACACCCACACCGGGGAGCTGTTTTTT. Full variable domain (outside the CDR3, taken from reference TRBV2 and TRBJ2-2): EPEVTQTPSHQVTQMGQEVILRCVPISNHLYFYWYRQILGQKVEFLVSFYNNEISEKSEIFDDQFSVERPDGSNFTLKIRSTKLEDSAMYFCASSEDTHTGELFFGEGSRLTVL.

This clonotype was seen only a few times. The chain combines TRBV28 with TRBJ2-1; D is unresolved. V lost 3 bases and J lost 5, with 14 bases in between. This CDR3 region has 15 residues. Per germline, CDR1 MDHEN and CDR2 SYDVKM. The CDR3: CASSFRRLGNNEQFF. The CDR3 bases are TGTGCCAGCAGTTTCCGGCGATTAGGTAACAATGAGCAGTTCTTC.

This clonotype was detected ten times or more. The chain combines TRBV6-5 with TRBJ2-7; 9 nucleotides match TRBD1. The CDR3 covers 14 residues. The germline V gene encodes CDR1 MNHEY and CDR2 SVGAGI. The V segment lost 7 bases and the J segment 5 bases; nucleotides outside the gene matches: 9. DNA for the CDR3: TGTGCCAGCATTAGCCGGGACAGGGTCGACGAGCAGTACTTC. Its protein product is CASISRDRVDEQYF.

V usage is TRBV6-2 or TRBV6-3 and J usage is TRBJ1-2, with D unresolved. The germline gives CDR1 MNHEY, CDR2 SVGEGT. Trimming removed 6 bases from V and 8 bases from J, with 16 bases in between. The CDR3 has 13 residues. CDR3 coding DNA: TGTGCCAGCAGCCGTCCCCTTTTCGACGGCTACACCTTC. This gives the protein CASSRPLFDGYTF.

This clonotype was seen repeatedly, ten times or more. The V gene is TRBV20-1, the J gene TRBJ1-2; possible D gene TRBD1, 6 bases. Germline V gives CDR1 DFQATT, CDR2 SNEGSKA (reference sequence). Trimming stripped 0 bases from V and 5 bases from J, with 22 bases between. The CDR3 extends over 17 amino acids. This CDR3 is CSARDMTGGRAFYGYTF. DNA of the CDR3: TGCAGTGCTAGAGACATGACGGGGGGCCGGGCCTTTTATGGCTACACCTTC.

This clonotype was detected many times. The rearrangement uses TRBV6-1 and TRBJ2-5; D perhaps matches TRBD2 (6 bases). The germline V gene encodes CDR1 MNHNS and CDR2 SASEGT. V was shortened by 2 bases and J by 4 bases, with 20 bases between the two germline ends. The CDR3 consists of 17 residues. CDR3 DNA: TGTGCCAGCAGTGAAATTTCGGCCACCAAAGCGGGAGAGACCCAGTACTTC. Amino acid sequence: CASSEISATKAGETQYF.

Remarks on this clonotype: One end of the junction does not line up with germline, which may come from a read error. The rearrangement joins TRBV5-1 to TRBJ2-7; the match to TRBD1 covers 10 bases. CDR1 and CDR2 (germline): SGHRS, YFSETQ. This CDR3 region has 16 residues. The CDR3 spells CAGSLGGTGAGYEQYF. CDR3 nucleotides: TGCGCCGGCAGCCTAGGTGGGACAGGGGCCGGCTACGAGCAGTACTTC. Variable domain in full (rest from reference TRBV5-1 and TRBJ2-7): KAGVTQTPRYLIKTRGQQVTLSCSPISGHRSVSWYQQTPGQGLQFLFEYFSETQRNKGNFPGRFSGRQFSNSRSEMNVSTLELGDSALYLCAGSLGGTGAGYEQYFGPGTRLTVT.

This clonotype was observed a single time. A much larger clonotype is one base distant, so this may be a read error. As DNA, the CDR3 is TGCAGCGTTGTGTGGTCCCCCGGACGAGAGACCCAGTACTTC. It codes for CSVVWSPGRETQYF. The V and J genes are TRBV29-1 and TRBJ2-5; D remains unclear. The CDR3 consists of 14 residues. In germline, CDR1 is SQVTM, CDR2 ANQGSEA. The V gene lost 4 bases and the J gene lost 4 bases, with 16 bases spanning the gap.

This sequence joins TRBV28 and TRBJ2-7; 8 bases are a match to TRBD1. With V trimmed by 4 bases and J by 0 bases, 2 bases remained unmatched. Germline values: CDR1 MDHEN, CDR2 SYDVKM. CDR3 length: 14 residues. The CDR3 coding sequence is TGTGCCAGCAGTTACAGGGGGGTCTCCTACGAGCAGTACTTC. It codes for CASSYRGVSYEQYF.

The genes are TRBV27 and TRBJ1-6; D perhaps matches TRBD1 (5 bases). The V gene's germline CDR1 is MNHEY and CDR2 SMNVEV (reference sequence). CDR3 length: 14 residues. The germline V and J ends were trimmed by 6 bases and 9 bases, with 15 bases remaining between them. CDR3 in amino acids: CASRTGGYVSPLHF. CDR3 in DNA: TGTGCCAGCAGGACCGGGGGGTATGTTTCACCCCTCCACTTT.

Of note for this clonotype: This is likely a read error, given that the CDR3 carries no conserved phenylalanine or tryptophan at its end. The rearrangement joins TRBV20-1 to TRBJ1-5, with 11 bases fitting TRBD1. CDR1 and CDR2 (germline): DFQATT, SNEGSKA (reference sequence). The junction had 5 bases not matched to a gene; V was cut back by 5 bases and J by 2 bases. The CDR3 loop spans 15 amino acids. CDR3 sequence: CSARTGGEGNQPQHL. The DNA of the CDR3 is TGCAGTGCTCGGACAGGGGGCGAAGGCAATCAGCCCCAGCATCTT.

The table lists this clonotype with many counts. The chain employs TRBV20-1 and TRBJ1-3, with no clear D. With 4 bases removed from V and 4 bases from J, the gap between germline ends came to 5 bases. This CDR3 spans 11 amino acids. Looked up from germline, CDR1 is DFQATT and CDR2 is SNEGSKA (reference sequence). As DNA, the CDR3 is TGCAGTGCTACTAGGGGAAACACCATATATTTT. Its translation is CSATRGNTIYF.

This clonotype was counted ten times or more. The V gene is TRBV24-1, the J gene TRBJ2-2; the match to TRBD2 covers 13 bases. Germline lookup yields CDR1 KGHDR and CDR2 SFDVKD. The CDR3 spans 14 residues. J lost 5 bases, V lost 9 bases, and 2 bases had no gene match. The DNA for the CDR3 is TGTGCCACCGGGACTAGCGGGAAAACCGGGGAGCTGTTTTTT. It yields the protein CATGTSGKTGELFF.

This clonotype has a count of ten or more. The chain uses TRBV27 and TRBJ2-5, with 9 bases that match TRBD2. Germline V gene data show CDR1 as MNHEY and CDR2 as SMNVEV (reference sequence). The CDR3 covers 18 residues. The ends lost 4 bases at V and 3 bases at J; junction bases unmatched: 15. As DNA, the CDR3 is TGTGCCAGCAGTTCTTTCTTTAGCGGGAGCCTGTCGAAAGAGACCCAGTACTTC. It specifies CASSSFFSGSLSKETQYF.

This clonotype was seen repeatedly, ten times or more. The rearrangement links TRBV19 to TRBJ1-2, with 8 bases matching TRBD1. J lost 8 bases, V lost 1 base, and 12 bases had no gene match. Germline values: CDR1 LNHDA, CDR2 SQIVND (reference sequence). This CDR3 has 16 amino acids. CDR3: CASSIAAADRVNGYTF. The CDR3 coding sequence is TGTGCCAGTAGTATAGCAGCGGCGGACAGGGTTAACGGCTACACCTTC. Variable domain in full (rest from reference TRBV19 and TRBJ1-2): DGGITQSPKYLFRKEGQNVTLSCEQNLNHDAMYWYRQDPGQGLRLIYYSQIVNDFQKGDIAEGYSVSREKKESFPLTVTSAQKNPTAFYLCASSIAAADRVNGYTFGSGTRLTVV.

This clonotype showed up just a few times. V and J are TRBV18 and TRBJ1-1; D might be TRBD1 (6 bases). Germline CDR1 and CDR2: KGHSH and LQKENI. This CDR3 comprises 15 residues. Trimming removed 4 bases at V and 0 bases at J, with 12 bases between. This CDR3 is CASSRDRIMNTEAFF. The CDR3 DNA sequence: TGTGCCAGCTCACGAGACAGGATCATGAACACTGAAGCTTTCTTT. Using reference TRBV18 and TRBJ1-1 for the parts outside the CDR3, the full variable domain is NAGVMQNPRHLVRRRGQEARLRCSPMKGHSHVYWYRQLPEEGLKFMVYLQKENIIDESGMPKERFSAEFPKEGPSILRIQQVVRGDSAAYFCASSRDRIMNTEAFFGQGTRLTVV.